This T cell receptor (beta chain) was identified during a study of CD8+ T cells in alopecia areata. Findings of the study overall: The study found tofacitinib significantly decreased scalp clonality and expanded CD8+ clones among the top 100. Scalp repertoires also include resident alphabeta T cells from normal skin.

Extracted from the samples, RNA was reverse transcribed into cDNA to serve as the sequencing template. TCRdb keeps only in-frame clones here, not all; method: immunoSEQ multiplex PCR. The sample contains approximately 150,000 clones, 85% to 90% of which appear only once. V shed 6 bases and J shed 4 bases, with 16 bases lying between them. CDR3 length: 13 residues. Germline assignment: CDR1 SQVTM and CDR2 ANQGSEA. Treatment: oral pan-JAK inhibitor, 5-10 mg twice daily. Lesional scalp tissue (obtained by punch biopsy) and peripheral blood were collected from alopecia areata patients. On this clone itself: As yet, its antigen is unknown.

The J gene is TRBJ2-7, the V gene TRBV29-1; D gene uncertain. This TCR was recovered from a human donor with alopecia areata. The input for sequencing was CD8+ T cells sorted from blood, taken at week 4, from a patient treated with tofacitinib. The CDR3 spells CSVLDGDRYEQYF. For the CDR3, the DNA is TGCAGCGTCCTGGATGGGGATAGGTACGAGCAGTACTTC.